Following are 27 T cell receptor beta chains from one sample sequenced in a study of T cell responses to AZD1222 COVID-19 vaccine. The data were produced by immunoSEQ multiplex PCR, yet TCRdb's version contains in-frame clones alone and is incomplete. The repertoire holds around 140,000 clones, with approximately 90% as singletons. The sequenced sample was peripheral blood, obtained on day 0 of AZD1222 vaccination. The receptor set was obtained from an adult in good health.

This chain links TRBV6-1 with TRBJ1-2; tentatively, D is TRBD1 (5 bases). Germline V CDR1 and CDR2: MNHNS, SASEGT. Deletions cut 3 bases from V and 4 bases from J, with 9 bases between. The CDR3 extends over 13 amino acids. The CDR3: CASSDWQGYGYTF. The DNA for the CDR3 is TGTGCCAGCAGTGATTGGCAGGGCTATGGCTACACCTTC.

V is TRBV5-1 and J is TRBJ2-2; D remains ambiguous. Germline V gene lookup returns CDR1 SGHRS and CDR2 YFSETQ. V lost 0 bases to trimming and J lost 0 bases, with 6 bases between them. The CDR3 is 15 amino acids. CDR3 residues: CASSLGGSNTGELFF. The DNA for the CDR3 is TGCGCCAGCAGCTTGGGCGGTTCGAACACCGGGGAGCTGTTTTTT.

The chain combines TRBV18 with TRBJ2-3; 8 positions agree with TRBD1. The CDR3 contains 14 residues. Trimming cost V 2 bases and J 4 bases; bases outside gene matches: 2. Looked up from germline, CDR1 is KGHSH and CDR2 is LQKENI. CDR3 residues: CASSPGQGPDTQYF. CDR3 bases: TGTGCCAGCTCACCAGGACAGGGTCCAGATACGCAGTATTTT.

This clone was counted once. The CDR3 DNA follows: TGTGCCAGTAGTTCCGTGACTAGCCTACAAGAGACCCAGTACTTC. Its protein is CASSSVTSLQETQYF. This chain joins TRBV19 and TRBJ2-5, with 7 positions matching TRBD2. The CDR3 contains 15 residues. V was pared by 5 bases and J by 2 bases, with 8 bases of the junction left unmatched. CDR1 and CDR2 from the germline V gene are LNHDA and SQIVND (reference sequence).

This sequence joins TRBV9 and TRBJ1-4; D remains ambiguous. Between the trimmed V and J ends, which lost 0 bases and 7 bases, there was a span of 10 bases. The V gene's germline CDR1 is SGDLS and CDR2 YYNGEE. The CDR3 covers 14 residues. CDR3 loop: CASSVGREGEKLFF. The CDR3, as DNA: TGTGCCAGCAGCGTAGGTAGGGAGGGTGAAAAACTGTTTTTT.

The gene calls are TRBV6-6 and TRBJ1-5; TRBD1 matches 7 bases. Germline V gene sequence: CDR1 MNHNY, CDR2 SVGAGI (reference sequence). The CDR3 spans 14 residues. The V segment lost 6 bases and the J segment 3 bases; nucleotides outside the gene matches: 5. CDR3 nucleotides: TGTGCCAGCAGGACCGGACAGGCCAATCAGCCCCAGCATTTT. This sequence encodes CASRTGQANQPQHF.

The chain employs TRBV19 and TRBJ2-3; TRBD2 aligns across 7 bases. Germline V gives CDR1 LNHDA, CDR2 SQIVND (reference sequence). The CDR3 runs 15 residues. J gave up 1 base and V 3 bases, and 4 bases lay outside the gene matches. The CDR3 DNA sequence: TGTGCCAGTAGTATCGGCGGGAGTCGCACAGATACGCAGTATTTT. Its protein is CASSIGGSRTDTQYF.

This chain joins TRBV7-8 and TRBJ1-6, with D maybe TRBD1 (5 bases). V shed 4 bases and J shed 7 bases, with 17 bases lying between them. There are 16 residues in the CDR3. Germline loops: CDR1 SGHVS, CDR2 FQNEAQ. The CDR3 loop is CASSSLGVSLNSPLHF. The CDR3 nucleotides are TGTGCCAGCAGCTCATTGGGGGTTTCGTTAAATTCACCCCTCCACTTT. Full variable domain (rest looked up from reference TRBV7-8 and TRBJ1-6): GAGVSQSPRYKVAKRGQDVALRCDPISGHVSLFWYQQALGQGPEFLTYFQNEAQLDKSGLPSDRFFAERPEGSVSTLKIQRTQQEDSAVYLCASSSLGVSLNSPLHFGNGTRLTVT.

CDR3 region: CASPGRTSGGSSTDTQYF. The CDR3 nucleotides are TGTGCCTCCCCCGGGAGGACTAGCGGGGGGTCTAGCACAGATACGCAGTATTTT. This sequence joins TRBV2 and TRBJ2-3; 14 bases fit TRBD2. The CDR3 has 18 amino acids. J gave up 0 bases and V 11 bases, and 13 bases lay outside the gene matches. Germline-derived CDR1 and CDR2 are SNHLY and FYNNEI.

The chain uses TRBV20-1 and TRBJ1-2; D ambiguous. The CDR3 sequence is 10 residues long. Germline CDR1 reads DFQATT; CDR2 reads SNEGSKA (reference sequence). V was cut by 4 bases and J by 10 bases, with 10 bases left in between. CDR3 protein: CSAIILVYTF. Written as DNA, the CDR3 is TGCAGTGCTATCATTTTGGTCTACACCTTC.

The chain combines TRBV10-3 with TRBJ2-3, with 8 bases identical to TRBD1. The germline CDR1 and CDR2 sequences are ENHRY and SYGVKD. Trimming cost V 6 bases and J 1 base; bases outside gene matches: 9. CDR3 size: 16 residues. The CDR3 loop is CAIRDQDRAGTDTQYF. As DNA, the CDR3 is TGTGCCATCAGGGACCAGGACAGGGCGGGCACAGATACGCAGTATTTT.

V and J are TRBV5-4 and TRBJ1-1; possibly TRBD1 for D (5 bases). Germline V gene sequence: CDR1 SGHNT, CDR2 YYREEE (reference sequence). CDR3 length equals 13 residues. The germline V and J ends were trimmed by 4 bases and 6 bases, with 13 bases remaining between them. This chain's CDR3 is CASSMGPNAEAFF. CDR3 bases: TGTGCCAGCAGCATGGGACCCAACGCTGAAGCTTTCTTT.

V is TRBV6-5 and J is TRBJ1-1; D gene unclear. The V end was cut by 0 bases, the J end by 0 bases, with 8 bases between. This CDR3 comprises 15 residues. Germline CDR1 reads MNHEY; CDR2 reads SVGAGI. CDR3 region: CASSYSKLVNTEAFF. CDR3 bases: TGTGCCAGCAGTTACTCAAAACTAGTGAACACTGAAGCTTTCTTT.

CDR3 nucleotides: TGTGCCAGCAGCGTCACGACAGATACGCAGTATTTT. This codes for CASSVTTDTQYF. This rearrangement joins TRBV9 to TRBJ2-3; no firm D call. Germline V gene lookup returns CDR1 SGDLS and CDR2 YYNGEE. This CDR3 has 12 amino acids. Trimming cost V 2 bases and J 3 bases, with 4 bases left between them.

This chain joins TRBV7-9 and TRBJ1-1, with 9 bases aligning to TRBD1. Germline-derived CDR1 and CDR2 are SEHNR and FQNEAQ (reference sequence). This CDR3 is 18 amino acids long. The V and J ends lost 4 bases and 0 bases, in that order; junction bases with no gene match: 12. The CDR3 bases are TGTGCCAGCAGCTCCGGGACAGGGAGGCGGGCGTTGAACACTGAAGCTTTCTTT. It is translated as CASSSGTGRRALNTEAFF.

The chain employs TRBV7-9 and TRBJ2-3; D call uncertain. The CDR3 contains 14 residues. Germline-derived CDR1 and CDR2 are SEHNR and FQNEAQ (reference sequence). V was clipped by 6 bases and J by 1 base, with 11 bases between them. Written as DNA, the CDR3 is TGTGCCAGCAGTCCCGTTCGCGGCACAGATACGCAGTATTTT. Translation: CASSPVRGTDTQYF.

In DNA, the CDR3 is TGTGCCAGCTCACCCGCTTGGGCACAGGGGACCTACGAGCAGTACTTC. Its translation: CASSPAWAQGTYEQYF. V is TRBV18 and J is TRBJ2-7, with 7 bases identical to TRBD1. Germline CDR1 is KGHSH and CDR2 is LQKENI. The CDR3 is 16 residues long. V lost 3 bases, J lost 2 bases, and 10 bases stayed unmatched.

The chain couples TRBV19 to TRBJ1-2; D remains ambiguous. CDR1 is LNHDA, CDR2 SQIVND, per germline (reference sequence). The CDR3 loop spans 13 amino acids. V was cut by 3 bases and J by 6 bases, with 11 bases left in between. The CDR3 loop is CASSMRRENGYTF. Here the CDR3 DNA reads TGTGCCAGTAGTATGAGGAGGGAGAATGGCTACACCTTC.

The gene calls are TRBV19 and TRBJ2-3; D is perhaps TRBD1 (6 bases). CDR1 LNHDA and CDR2 SQIVND come from the germline V gene (reference sequence). V was cut by 5 bases and J by 6 bases, with 12 bases left in between. The CDR3 consists of 13 residues. The CDR3 sequence: CASSQQGMDTQYF. The CDR3 DNA sequence: TGTGCCAGTAGTCAACAGGGTATGGATACGCAGTATTTT.

V and J are TRBV4-2 and TRBJ1-2; D unclear. There are 12 residues in the CDR3. V was trimmed by 5 bases and J by 14 bases, leaving 18 bases between them. Germline CDR1 reads LGHNA; CDR2 reads YNFKEQ. The CDR3 reads CASSARTGPGTF. For the CDR3, the DNA is TGTGCCAGCAGCGCCCGGACGGGCCCGGGGACCTTC.

This clone has a single count. The chain couples TRBV2 to TRBJ1-5, with 7 bases matching TRBD1. The germline V gene encodes CDR1 SNHLY and CDR2 FYNNEI. The CDR3 has 14 residues. V dropped 6 bases and J dropped 2; count of bases not matched to a gene: 4. CDR3 region: CASRGQDRNQPQHF. CDR3 sequence (DNA): TGTGCCAGCAGAGGACAGGACCGCAATCAGCCCCAGCATTTT.

The V call is TRBV6-5, the J call TRBJ2-3; D remains ambiguous. The CDR3 spans 15 residues. Germline values: CDR1 MNHEY, CDR2 SVGAGI. V shed 5 bases and J shed 3 bases, with 15 bases lying between them. This chain's CDR3 is CASSRPRAYTDTQYF. The DNA for the CDR3 is TGTGCCAGCAGTCGGCCTAGGGCGTATACAGATACGCAGTATTTT.

The V gene is TRBV28, the J gene TRBJ1-1, with 8 bases lining up with TRBD1. The CDR3 extends over 14 amino acids. Per the germline V gene, CDR1 is MDHEN and CDR2 is SYDVKM. Trimming at V came to 7 bases and at J to 4 bases, leaving 8 bases not matched to a gene. Here the CDR3 reads CASTQDRVFTEAFF. CDR3 nucleotides: TGTGCCAGCACCCAGGACAGGGTCTTCACTGAAGCTTTCTTT. Full variable domain (remainder filled in from reference TRBV28 and TRBJ1-1): DVKVTQSSRYLVKRTGEKVFLECVQDMDHENMFWYRQDPGLGLRLIYFSYDVKMKEKGDIPEGYSVSREKKERFSLILESASTNQTSMYLCASTQDRVFTEAFFGQGTRLTVV.

The V and J genes are TRBV9 and TRBJ2-7; D is perhaps TRBD2 (6 bases). Germline V gene lookup returns CDR1 SGDLS and CDR2 YYNGEE. The CDR3 is made up of 15 amino acids. V lost 0 bases, J lost 4 bases, and 14 bases lay in between. CDR3 loop: CASSVDPSEIYEQYF. In DNA form, the CDR3 reads TGTGCCAGCAGCGTAGATCCTAGCGAGATTTACGAGCAGTACTTC.

This rearrangement joins TRBV19 to TRBJ2-7, with TRBD2 matching over 10 bases. The CDR3 length is 15 residues. Germline CDR1 reads LNHDA; CDR2 reads SQIVND (reference sequence). Trimming cost V 7 bases and J 4 bases; bases outside gene matches: 10. The CDR3 loop reads CASKVVAGGGYEQYF. DNA of the CDR3: TGTGCCAGTAAAGTTGTAGCGGGAGGAGGATACGAGCAGTACTTC.

This clone was detected once. The chain combines TRBV28 with TRBJ1-5, with D hard to call. This CDR3 comprises 13 residues. The germline V gene has CDR1 MDHEN and CDR2 SYDVKM. Deletions cut 2 bases from V and 4 bases from J, with 6 bases between. CDR3 in DNA: TGTGCCAGCAGTTTAGTACAGAATCAGCCCCAGCATTTT. It codes for CASSLVQNQPQHF.

The chain recombines TRBV9 with TRBJ1-3; no clear D. Trimming shortened V by 2 bases and J by 1 base, and 10 bases separated the two germline ends. This CDR3 has 15 amino acids. Germline CDR1 and CDR2: SGDLS and YYNGEE. CDR3: CASSVSPESGNTIYF. CDR3 DNA: TGTGCCAGCAGCGTTTCTCCAGAGTCTGGAAACACCATATATTTT.